The rows below give T cell receptor beta chains drawn from one sample of a study of cytomegalovirus exposure and HLA in healthy donors. Sequencing was performed with immunoSEQ multiplex PCR; in TCRdb, only in-frame clones are kept and a portion is missing. Here the sample spans roughly 120,000 clones, 82% being singletons. The sample comprised PBMCs. The receptor source for this set is a woman under 30 in good health and CMV-seronegative. Both conserved end residues are part of each CDR3. Fields, in order: J gene, clone size, V gene, D gene, CDR3 DNA, CDR3 protein. A D gene is named only where the DNA matches it firmly. Clone sizes are given selectively: once, few, many, or a class where the clone is expanded.

J gene: TRBJ2-2
clone size: NA
V gene: TRBV19
D gene: NA
CDR3 DNA: TGTGCCAGTAGTAGCGGGGGCTTCACCGGGGAGCTGTTTTTT
CDR3 protein: CASSSGGFTGELFF

J gene: TRBJ2-2
clone size: NA
V gene: TRBV6-5
D gene: TRBD2
CDR3 DNA: TGTGCCAGCAGTTATACGCTGGGAGGGAGGGCCGGGGAGCTGTTTTTT
CDR3 protein: CASSYTLGGRAGELFF

J gene: TRBJ1-2
clone size: NA
V gene: TRBV18
D gene: NA
CDR3 DNA: TGTGCCAGCTCACCGGACATTGACTATGGCTACACCTTC
CDR3 protein: CASSPDIDYGYTF

J gene: TRBJ2-7
clone size: NA
V gene: TRBV29-1
D gene: NA
CDR3 DNA: TGCAGCGTTGCCCGGACGGGAACCTACGAGCAGTACTTC
CDR3 protein: CSVARTGTYEQYF

J gene: TRBJ1-4
clone size: NA
V gene: TRBV19
D gene: TRBD1
CDR3 DNA: TGTGCCAGTAGTATCCAGGGGGAGGAAAAACTGTTTTTT
CDR3 protein: CASSIQGEEKLFF

J gene: TRBJ1-5
clone size: NA
V gene: TRBV6-5
D gene: NA
CDR3 DNA: TGTGCCAGCAGACTCCAGCGTAATCAGCCCCAGCATTTT
CDR3 protein: CASRLQRNQPQHF

J gene: TRBJ2-7
clone size: NA
V gene: TRBV5-5
D gene: NA
CDR3 DNA: TGTGCCAGCAGCTTTGCTGCGTCCTACGAGCAGTACTTC
CDR3 protein: CASSFAASYEQYF

J gene: TRBJ1-2
clone size: NA
V gene: TRBV5-6
D gene: NA
CDR3 DNA: TGTGCCAGCAGCTTGGAAGGGTCCGGACTCCCCGTCTATGGCTACACCTTC
CDR3 protein: CASSLEGSGLPVYGYTF

J gene: TRBJ2-7
clone size: NA
V gene: TRBV19
D gene: TRBD1
CDR3 DNA: TGTGCCAGTAGAGACGCCGGCGGACAGGCCTACGAGCAGTACTTC
CDR3 protein: CASRDAGGQAYEQYF

J gene: TRBJ1-5
clone size: NA
V gene: TRBV28
D gene: TRBD1
CDR3 DNA: TGTGCCAGCAGCCCGGGACAGGGGTACAATCAGCCCCAGCATTTT
CDR3 protein: CASSPGQGYNQPQHF

J gene: TRBJ1-1
clone size: once
V gene: TRBV10-2
D gene: TRBD1
CDR3 DNA: TGCGCCAGCAGGGACAGGGCCGTCATGGCTGAAGCTTTCTTT
CDR3 protein: CASRDRAVMAEAFF

J gene: TRBJ2-1
clone size: once
V gene: TRBV2
D gene: TRBD2
CDR3 DNA: TGTGCCGGTACTAGCGGGAGAGGTTCCTACAATGAGCAGTTCTTC
CDR3 protein: CAGTSGRGSYNEQFF

J gene: TRBJ2-4
clone size: NA
V gene: TRBV4-2
D gene: NA
CDR3 DNA: TGTGCCAGCAGCAGAGATGGGGTGTTGACAGACCTAGCCAAAAACATTCAGTACTTC
CDR3 protein: CASSRDGVLTDLAKNIQYF

J gene: TRBJ2-2
clone size: NA
V gene: TRBV6-5
D gene: NA
CDR3 DNA: TGTGCCAGCAGCGTGGGGCGCATCCGGGAGCTGTTTTTT
CDR3 protein: CASSVGRIRELFF

J gene: TRBJ1-1
clone size: NA
V gene: TRBV18
D gene: NA
CDR3 DNA: TGTGCCAGCTCCGTCCTTGGACAGCAGAACACTGAAGCTTTCTTT
CDR3 protein: CASSVLGQQNTEAFF

J gene: TRBJ1-2
clone size: NA
V gene: TRBV7-2
D gene: NA
CDR3 DNA: NA
CDR3 protein: CASGGTGVVGGGTF

J gene: TRBJ2-1
clone size: NA
V gene: TRBV11-2
D gene: TRBD2
CDR3 DNA: TGTGCCAGCAGCTTACAGGGACTATCCTACAATGAGCAGTTCTTC
CDR3 protein: CASSLQGLSYNEQFF

J gene: TRBJ2-1
clone size: NA
V gene: TRBV9
D gene: NA
CDR3 DNA: TGTGCCAGCAGCGTAGTCGGAACGGGGGTGTACAATGAGCAGTTCTTC
CDR3 protein: CASSVVGTGVYNEQFF

J gene: TRBJ2-7
clone size: NA
V gene: TRBV29-1
D gene: TRBD1
CDR3 DNA: TGCAGCGTTGAAGGGACAGGGGGAGGCGAGCAGTACTTC
CDR3 protein: CSVEGTGGGEQYF

J gene: TRBJ2-2
clone size: NA
V gene: TRBV30
D gene: NA
CDR3 DNA: TGTGCCTGGAGTGGACAGACCACCGGGGAGCTGTTTTTT
CDR3 protein: CAWSGQTTGELFF

J gene: TRBJ2-2
clone size: once
V gene: TRBV6-5
D gene: TRBD1
CDR3 DNA: TGTGCCAGCTATAACTGGGACAGAAACACCGGGGAGCTGTTTTTT
CDR3 protein: CASYNWDRNTGELFF

J gene: TRBJ1-2
clone size: NA
V gene: TRBV7-8
D gene: TRBD1
CDR3 DNA: TGTGCCAGCAGCCCCCGGGACAGTAACTATGGCTACACCTTC
CDR3 protein: CASSPRDSNYGYTF

J gene: TRBJ2-7
clone size: NA
V gene: TRBV10-3
D gene: TRBD2
CDR3 DNA: TGTGCCATCAGTATGCGGGAGGACGAGCAGTACTTC
CDR3 protein: CAISMREDEQYF

J gene: TRBJ1-2
clone size: NA
V gene: TRBV2
D gene: NA
CDR3 DNA: TGTGCCAGCAGTTCCACTATTCCAGCCATTAACTATGGCTACACCTTC
CDR3 protein: CASSSTIPAINYGYTF

J gene: TRBJ2-7
clone size: NA
V gene: TRBV7-9
D gene: TRBD1
CDR3 DNA: TGTGCCAGCAGCTTAGAGCTGGGACAGGGCTACGAGCAGTACTTC
CDR3 protein: CASSLELGQGYEQYF

J gene: TRBJ1-3
clone size: few
V gene: TRBV5-1
D gene: TRBD1
CDR3 DNA: TGCGCCAGCAGCTTGCAGGGGGCCAGCTCTGGAAACACCATATATTTT
CDR3 protein: CASSLQGASSGNTIYF

J gene: TRBJ1-2
clone size: NA
V gene: TRBV15
D gene: NA
CDR3 DNA: TGTGCCACCAGCACTCAAAGGGGGTATGGCTACACCTTC
CDR3 protein: CATSTQRGYGYTF

J gene: TRBJ2-7
clone size: NA
V gene: TRBV11-2
D gene: NA
CDR3 DNA: TGTGCCAGCAGCTTACTCGGGAGCTCCTACGAGCAGTACTTC
CDR3 protein: CASSLLGSSYEQYF

J gene: TRBJ1-5
clone size: once
V gene: TRBV2
D gene: NA
CDR3 DNA: TGTGCCAGCAGTGAACAGGGGTTGAGCAATCAGCCCCAGCATTTT
CDR3 protein: CASSEQGLSNQPQHF

J gene: TRBJ1-2
clone size: NA
V gene: TRBV6-5
D gene: TRBD1
CDR3 DNA: TGTGCCAGCAACAGACAGGGGGCCAGCGATGGCTACACCTTC
CDR3 protein: CASNRQGASDGYTF

J gene: TRBJ2-5
clone size: NA
V gene: TRBV5-1
D gene: TRBD2
CDR3 DNA: TGCGCCAGCAGCTTGGGTCTGGGAGCGGGGGAGACCCAGTACTTC
CDR3 protein: CASSLGLGAGETQYF